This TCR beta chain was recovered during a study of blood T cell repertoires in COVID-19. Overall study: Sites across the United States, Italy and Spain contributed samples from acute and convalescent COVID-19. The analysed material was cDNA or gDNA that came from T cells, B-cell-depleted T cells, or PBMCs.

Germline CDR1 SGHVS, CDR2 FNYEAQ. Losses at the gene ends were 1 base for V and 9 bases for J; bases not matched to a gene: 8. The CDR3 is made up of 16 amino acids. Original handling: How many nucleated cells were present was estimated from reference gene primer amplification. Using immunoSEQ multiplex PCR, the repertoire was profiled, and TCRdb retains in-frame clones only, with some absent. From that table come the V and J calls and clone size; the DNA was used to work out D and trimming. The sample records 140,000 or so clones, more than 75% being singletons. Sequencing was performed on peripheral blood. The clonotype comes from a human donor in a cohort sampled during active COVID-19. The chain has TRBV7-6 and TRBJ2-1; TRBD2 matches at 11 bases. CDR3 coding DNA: TGTGCCAGCAGCTTAGGGGGTCTAGCGGGAGGAAGTGAGCAGTTCTTC. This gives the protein CASSLGGLAGGSEQFF. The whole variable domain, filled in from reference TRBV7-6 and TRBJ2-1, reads GAGVSQSPRYKVTKRGQDVALRCDPISGHVSLYWYRQALGQGPEFLTYFNYEAQQDKSGLPNDRFSAERPEGSISTLTIQRTEQRDSAMYRCASSLGGLAGGSEQFFGPGTRLTVL.